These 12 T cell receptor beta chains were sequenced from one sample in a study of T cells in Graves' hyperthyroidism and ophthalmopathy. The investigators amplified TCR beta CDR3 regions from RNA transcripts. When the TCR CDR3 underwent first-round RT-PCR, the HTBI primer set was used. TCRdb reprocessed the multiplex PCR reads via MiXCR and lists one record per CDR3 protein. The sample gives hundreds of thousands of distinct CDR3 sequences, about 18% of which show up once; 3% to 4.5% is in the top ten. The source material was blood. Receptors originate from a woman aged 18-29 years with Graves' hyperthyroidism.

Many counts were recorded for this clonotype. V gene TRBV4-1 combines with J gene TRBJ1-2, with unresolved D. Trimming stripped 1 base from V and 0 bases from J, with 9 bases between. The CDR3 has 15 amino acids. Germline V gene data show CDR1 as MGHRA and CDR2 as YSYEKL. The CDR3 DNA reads TGCGCCAGCAGCCAAGCCCCAGGAGCTAACTATGGCTACACCTTC. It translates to CASSQAPGANYGYTF.

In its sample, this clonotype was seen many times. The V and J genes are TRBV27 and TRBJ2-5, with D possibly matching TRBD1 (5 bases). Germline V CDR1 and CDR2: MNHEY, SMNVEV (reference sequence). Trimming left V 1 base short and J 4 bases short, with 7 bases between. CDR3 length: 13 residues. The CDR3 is CASSLWQGETQYF. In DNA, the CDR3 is TGTGCCAGCAGTTTATGGCAGGGAGAGACCCAGTACTTC.

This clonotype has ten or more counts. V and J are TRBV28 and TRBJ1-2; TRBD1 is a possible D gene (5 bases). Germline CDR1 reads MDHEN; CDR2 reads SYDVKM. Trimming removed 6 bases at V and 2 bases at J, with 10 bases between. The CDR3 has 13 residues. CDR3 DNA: TGTGCCAGCAGGAAACAGGTGAACTATGGCTACACCTTC. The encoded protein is CASRKQVNYGYTF.

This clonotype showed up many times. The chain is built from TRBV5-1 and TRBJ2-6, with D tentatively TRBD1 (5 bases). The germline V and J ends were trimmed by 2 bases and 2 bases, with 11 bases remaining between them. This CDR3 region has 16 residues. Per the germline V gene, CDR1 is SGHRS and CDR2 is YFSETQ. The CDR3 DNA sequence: TGCGCCAGCAGCTTACAGGTCGCGCCTGGGGCCAACGTCCTGACTTTC. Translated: CASSLQVAPGANVLTF.

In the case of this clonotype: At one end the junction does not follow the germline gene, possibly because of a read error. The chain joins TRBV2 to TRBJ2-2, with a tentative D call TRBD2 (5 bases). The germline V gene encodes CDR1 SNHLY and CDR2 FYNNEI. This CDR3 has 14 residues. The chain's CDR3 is CVSSRLANTGELFF. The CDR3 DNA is TGTGTCAGCAGTAGGCTAGCTAACACCGGGGAGCTGTTTTTT.

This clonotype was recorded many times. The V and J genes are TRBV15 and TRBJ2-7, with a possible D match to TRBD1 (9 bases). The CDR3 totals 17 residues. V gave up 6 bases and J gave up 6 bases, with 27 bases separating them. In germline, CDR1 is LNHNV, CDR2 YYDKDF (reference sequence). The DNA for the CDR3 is TGTGCCACCAGTCCGACGGGAGGGCGGGACAGGGCCCTCGAGCAGTACTTC. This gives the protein CATSPTGGRDRALEQYF. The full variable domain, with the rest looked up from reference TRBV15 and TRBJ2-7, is DAMVIQNPRYQVTQFGKPVTLSCSQTLNHNVMYWYQQKSSQAPKLLFHYYDKDFNNEADTPDNFQSRRPNTSFCFLDIRSPGLGDTAMYLCATSPTGGRDRALEQYFGPGTRLTVT.

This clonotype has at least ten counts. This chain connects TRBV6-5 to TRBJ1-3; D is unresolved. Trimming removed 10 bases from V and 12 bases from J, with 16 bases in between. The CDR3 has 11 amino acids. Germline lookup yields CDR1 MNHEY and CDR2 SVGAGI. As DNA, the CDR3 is TGTGCCACTCGAGGAGGCGTCAACATATATTTT. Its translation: CATRGGVNIYF.

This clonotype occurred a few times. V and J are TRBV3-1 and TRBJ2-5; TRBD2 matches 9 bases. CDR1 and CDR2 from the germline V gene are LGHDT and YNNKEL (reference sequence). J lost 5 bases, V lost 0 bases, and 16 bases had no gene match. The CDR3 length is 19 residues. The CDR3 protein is CASSQDRVPARGGRETQYF. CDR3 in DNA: TGTGCCAGCAGCCAAGATAGGGTCCCAGCGCGGGGGGGCCGGGAGACCCAGTACTTC.

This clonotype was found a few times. The CDR3 spells CASSLLEVGQGVFEQYF. The CDR3 DNA reads as TGTGCCAGCAGTTTATTAGAGGTAGGACAGGGAGTCTTCGAGCAGTACTTC. The chain carries TRBV28 and TRBJ2-7; 8 bases are a match to TRBD1. The CDR3 sequence is 17 residues long. V lost 1 base to trimming and J lost 6 bases; unmatched junction nucleotides: 14. Germline assignment: CDR1 MDHEN and CDR2 SYDVKM.

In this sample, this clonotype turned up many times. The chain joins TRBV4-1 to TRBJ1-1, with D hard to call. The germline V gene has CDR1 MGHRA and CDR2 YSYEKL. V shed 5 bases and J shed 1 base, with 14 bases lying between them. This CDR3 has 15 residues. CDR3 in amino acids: CASSYLDWRNTEAFF. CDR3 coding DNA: TGCGCCAGCAGCTACCTGGATTGGAGGAACACTGAAGCTTTCTTT.

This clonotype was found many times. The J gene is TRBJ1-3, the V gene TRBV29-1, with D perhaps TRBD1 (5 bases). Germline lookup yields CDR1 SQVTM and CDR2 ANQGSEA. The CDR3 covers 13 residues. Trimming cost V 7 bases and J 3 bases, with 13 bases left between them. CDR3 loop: CSASGGFGNTIYF. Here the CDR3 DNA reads TGCAGCGCCAGTGGGGGATTTGGAAACACCATATATTTT.

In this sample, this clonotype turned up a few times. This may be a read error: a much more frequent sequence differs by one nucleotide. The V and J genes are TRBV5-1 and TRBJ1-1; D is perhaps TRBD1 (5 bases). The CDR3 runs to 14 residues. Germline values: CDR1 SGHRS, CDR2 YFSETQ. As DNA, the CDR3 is TGCTCCAGCAGCCGAGCCGAGGGGCGGGCTGAAGCTTTCTTT. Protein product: CSSSRAEGRAEAFF. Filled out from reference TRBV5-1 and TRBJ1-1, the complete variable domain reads KAGVTQTPRYLIKTRGQQVTLSCSPISGHRSVSWYQQTPGQGLQFLFEYFSETQRNKGNFPGRFSGRQFSNSRSEMNVSTLELGDSALYLCSSSRAEGRAEAFFGQGTRLTVV.